This T cell receptor beta chain appears in the sequencing data of a study of PD-1 blockade in mismatch repair-deficient tumors. Study conclusions and caveats: After pembrolizumab, tumor-resident clones rose rapidly, then generally contracted before radiologic responses.

Assay: immunoSEQ multiplex PCR; the TCRdb copy retains only in-frame clones and omits some. This sample has under 85,000 clones; around 73% occur once, and the top ten carry roughly 6%. Worth noting for this clone: What it binds is unknown.

Trimming took 5 bases from V and 3 from J, leaving 11 bases between them. CDR3 length: 14 amino acids. Germline CDR1 SGHTA, CDR2 FQGNSA. The sample was peripheral blood, taken 2 weeks after starting pembrolizumab. The source is an adult with mismatch repair-deficient cancer. The chain couples TRBV7-2 to TRBJ1-3; D remains ambiguous. CDR3 amino acids: CASSPWGSGNTIYF. The DNA of the CDR3 is TGTGCCAGCAGCCCATGGGGAAGTGGAAACACCATATATTTT.